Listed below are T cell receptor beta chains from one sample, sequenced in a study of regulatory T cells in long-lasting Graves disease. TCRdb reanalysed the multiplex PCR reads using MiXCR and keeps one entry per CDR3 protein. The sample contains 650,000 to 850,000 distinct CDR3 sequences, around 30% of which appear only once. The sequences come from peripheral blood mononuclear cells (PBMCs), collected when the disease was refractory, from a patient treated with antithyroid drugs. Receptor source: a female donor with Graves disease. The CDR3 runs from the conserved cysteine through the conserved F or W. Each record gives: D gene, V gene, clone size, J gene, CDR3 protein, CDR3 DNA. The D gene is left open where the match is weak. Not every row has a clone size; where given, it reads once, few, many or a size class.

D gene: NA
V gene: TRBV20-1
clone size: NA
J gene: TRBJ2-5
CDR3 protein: CSALDLGGRQETQYF
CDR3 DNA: TGCAGTGCTTTAGACTTAGGAGGCAGACAAGAGACCCAGTACTTC

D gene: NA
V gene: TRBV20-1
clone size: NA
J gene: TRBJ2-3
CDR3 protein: CSAIRLDSTDTQYF
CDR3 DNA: TGCAGTGCTATCCGACTAGACAGCACAGATACGCAGTATTTT

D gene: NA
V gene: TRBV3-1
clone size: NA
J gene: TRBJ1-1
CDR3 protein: CASSQVGYGTEAFF
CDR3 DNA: TGCGCCAGCAGCCAAGTAGGGTACGGCACTGAAGCTTTCTTT

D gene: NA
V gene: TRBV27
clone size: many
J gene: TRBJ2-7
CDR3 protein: CASRGLAATYEQYF
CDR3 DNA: TGTGCCAGCAGGGGGCTGGCAGCCACCTACGAGCAGTACTTC

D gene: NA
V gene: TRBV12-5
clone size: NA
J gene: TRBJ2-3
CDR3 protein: CASGLPALKDTQYF
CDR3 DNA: TGTGCTAGTGGTCTCCCCGCCCTCAAGGATACGCAGTATTTT

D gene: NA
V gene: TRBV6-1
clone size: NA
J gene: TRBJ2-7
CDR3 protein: CASSALYSYEQYF
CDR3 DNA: TGTGCCAGCAGTGCCTTATATTCCTACGAGCAGTACTTC

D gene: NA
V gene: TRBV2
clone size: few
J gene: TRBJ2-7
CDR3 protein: CASSVNDWSEQYF
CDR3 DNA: TGTGCCAGCAGCGTCAACGACTGGAGCGAGCAGTACTTC

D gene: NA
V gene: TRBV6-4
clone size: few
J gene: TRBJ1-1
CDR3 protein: CASSPTLGTEAFF
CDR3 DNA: TGTGCCAGCAGTCCGACCCTCGGGACTGAAGCTTTCTTT

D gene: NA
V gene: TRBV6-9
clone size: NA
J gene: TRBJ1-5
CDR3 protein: CASSSRADQPQHF
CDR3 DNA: TGTGCCAGCAGTTCTCGGGCAGATCAGCCCCAGCATTTT

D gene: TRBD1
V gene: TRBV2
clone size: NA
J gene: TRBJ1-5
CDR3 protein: CASSYWTGGQSNQPQHF
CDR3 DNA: TGTGCCAGCAGCTACTGGACAGGGGGTCAGAGCAATCAGCCCCAGCATTTT

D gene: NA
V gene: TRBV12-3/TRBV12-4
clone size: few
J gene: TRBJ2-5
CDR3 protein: CASSLVGGGGETQYF
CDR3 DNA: TGTGCCAGCAGTTTAGTGGGAGGAGGTGGTGAGACCCAGTACTTC

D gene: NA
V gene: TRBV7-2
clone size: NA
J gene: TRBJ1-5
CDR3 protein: CASSYNRGNQPQHF
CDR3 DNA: TGTGCCAGCAGCTATAACAGAGGCAATCAGCCCCAGCATTTT

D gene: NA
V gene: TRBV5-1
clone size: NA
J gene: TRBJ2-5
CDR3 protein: CASSPGPQAETQYF
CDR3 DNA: TGCGCCAGCAGCCCAGGACCCCAGGCAGAGACCCAGTACTTC

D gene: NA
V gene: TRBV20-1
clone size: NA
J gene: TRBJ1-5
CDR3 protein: CSARGGPGQPQHF
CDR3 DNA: TGCAGTGCTAGAGGGGGGCCTGGTCAGCCCCAGCATTTT

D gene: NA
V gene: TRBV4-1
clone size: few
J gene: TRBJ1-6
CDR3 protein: CASSQDYSYNSPLHF
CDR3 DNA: TGCGCCAGCAGCCAAGATTACAGTTATAATTCACCCCTCCACTTT

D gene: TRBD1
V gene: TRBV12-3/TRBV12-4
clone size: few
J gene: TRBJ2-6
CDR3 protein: CASSPRLRQGSGANVLTF
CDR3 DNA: TGTGCCAGCAGTCCCCGGCTCAGACAGGGGTCTGGGGCCAACGTCCTGACTTTC

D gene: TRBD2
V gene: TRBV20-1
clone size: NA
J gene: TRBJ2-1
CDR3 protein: CSAPGLAGLDNEQFF
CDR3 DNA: TGCAGTGCCCCTGGACTAGCGGGATTGGACAATGAGCAGTTCTTC

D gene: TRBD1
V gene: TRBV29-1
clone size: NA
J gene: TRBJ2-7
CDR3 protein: CSALTLDREYF
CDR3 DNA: TGCAGCGCCCTGACGTTAGACAGGGAGTACTTC

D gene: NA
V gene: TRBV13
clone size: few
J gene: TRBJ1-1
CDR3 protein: CASSLGDQGGTEAFF
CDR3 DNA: TGTGCCAGCAGCTTAGGGGACCAGGGAGGCACTGAAGCTTTCTTT

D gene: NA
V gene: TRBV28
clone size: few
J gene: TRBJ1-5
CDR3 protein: CASMPVGQPQHF
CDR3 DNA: TGTGCCAGCATGCCGGTGGGGCAGCCCCAGCATTTT

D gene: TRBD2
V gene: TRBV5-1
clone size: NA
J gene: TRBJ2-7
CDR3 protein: CASSLGRPTSGFTYEQYF
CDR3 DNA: TGCGCCAGCAGCTTGGGCAGGCCTACTAGCGGATTTACCTACGAGCAGTACTTC

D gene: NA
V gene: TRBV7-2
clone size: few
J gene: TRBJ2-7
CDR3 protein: CASSRTGTYYEQYF
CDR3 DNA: TGTGCCAGCAGTAGGACCGGGACTTACTACGAGCAGTACTTC

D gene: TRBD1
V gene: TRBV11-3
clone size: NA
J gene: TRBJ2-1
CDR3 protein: CASSQGGTGLNEQFF
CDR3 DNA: TGTGCCAGCAGCCAAGGCGGGACAGGGCTAAATGAGCAGTTCTTC

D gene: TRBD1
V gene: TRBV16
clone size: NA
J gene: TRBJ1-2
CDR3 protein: CASSQTTGGYGYTF
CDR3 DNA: TGTGCCAGCAGCCAAACGACAGGGGGCTATGGCTACACCTTC

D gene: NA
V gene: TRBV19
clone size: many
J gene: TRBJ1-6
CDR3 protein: CASGQAAGNSPLHF
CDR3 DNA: TGTGCCAGTGGCCAGGCGGCAGGGAATTCACCCCTCCACTTT

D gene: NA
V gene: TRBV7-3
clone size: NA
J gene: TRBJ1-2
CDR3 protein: CASSLIGMGVGYTF
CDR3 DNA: TGTGCCAGCAGCTTAATTGGGATGGGCGTCGGCTACACCTTC

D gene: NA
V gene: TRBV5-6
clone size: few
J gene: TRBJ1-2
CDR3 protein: CASSPGARGYGYTF
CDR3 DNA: TGTGCCAGCAGCCCTGGGGCCAGGGGCTATGGCTACACCTTC

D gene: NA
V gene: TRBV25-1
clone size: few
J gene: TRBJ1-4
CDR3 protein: CASSEALREKLFF
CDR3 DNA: TGTGCCAGCAGTGAAGCCCTCCGGGAAAAACTGTTTTTT

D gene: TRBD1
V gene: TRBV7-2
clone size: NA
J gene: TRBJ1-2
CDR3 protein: CASGLDRGYGYTF
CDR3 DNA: TGTGCCAGCGGCTTAGACAGGGGTTATGGCTACACCTTC

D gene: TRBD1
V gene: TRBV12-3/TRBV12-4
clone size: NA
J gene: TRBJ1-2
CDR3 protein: CASTPTGPYGYTF
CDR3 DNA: TGTGCCAGCACCCCGACAGGGCCATATGGCTACACCTTC

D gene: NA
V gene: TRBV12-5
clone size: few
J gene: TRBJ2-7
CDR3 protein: CASGSGVQSSYEQYF
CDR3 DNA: TGTGCTAGTGGTTCTGGGGTACAAAGCTCCTACGAGCAGTACTTC

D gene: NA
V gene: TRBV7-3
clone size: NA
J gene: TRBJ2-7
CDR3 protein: CASSLTGITEQYF
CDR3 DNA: TGTGCCAGCAGCTTAACAGGGATCACCGAGCAGTACTTC

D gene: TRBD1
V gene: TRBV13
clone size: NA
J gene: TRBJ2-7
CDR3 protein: CASSSRDREHEQYF
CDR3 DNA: TGTGCCAGCAGCAGCAGGGACAGGGAGCACGAGCAGTACTTC

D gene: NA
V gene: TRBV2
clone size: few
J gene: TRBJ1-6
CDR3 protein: CASIGAAGTNSPLHF
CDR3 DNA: TGTGCCAGCATAGGAGCAGCAGGGACCAATTCACCCCTCCACTTT

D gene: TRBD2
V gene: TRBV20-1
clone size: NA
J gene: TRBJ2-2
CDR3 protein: CSAPGLAGNTGELFF
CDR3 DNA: TGCAGTGCCCCGGGACTAGCGGGGAACACCGGGGAGCTGTTTTTT

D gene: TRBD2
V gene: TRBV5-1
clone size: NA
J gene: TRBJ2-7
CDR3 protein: CASSYGTSGRTSYEQYF
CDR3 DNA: TGCGCCAGCAGCTACGGGACTAGCGGGAGGACTTCCTACGAGCAGTACTTC

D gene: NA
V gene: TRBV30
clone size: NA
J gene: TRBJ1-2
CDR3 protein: CAWSYRGSSGYTF
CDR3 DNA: TGTGCCTGGAGTTATAGGGGGTCAAGCGGCTACACCTTC

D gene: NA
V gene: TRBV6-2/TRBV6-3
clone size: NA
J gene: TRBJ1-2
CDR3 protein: CASSYSSGAYYGYTF
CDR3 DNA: TGTGCCAGCAGTTACTCGTCAGGGGCCTACTATGGCTACACCTTC

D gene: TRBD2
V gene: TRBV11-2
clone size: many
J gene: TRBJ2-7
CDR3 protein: CASSLAGGLAAYEQYF
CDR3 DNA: TGTGCCAGCAGCTTAGCTGGAGGACTAGCGGCCTACGAGCAGTACTTC

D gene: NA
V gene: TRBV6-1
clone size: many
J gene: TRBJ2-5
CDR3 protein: CASSDGQEGETQYF
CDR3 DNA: TGTGCCAGCAGTGACGGACAGGAGGGGGAGACCCAGTACTTC

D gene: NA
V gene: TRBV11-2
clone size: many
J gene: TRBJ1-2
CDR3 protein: CASTFSPNYGYTF
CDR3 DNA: TGTGCCAGCACCTTCTCCCCTAACTATGGCTACACCTTC

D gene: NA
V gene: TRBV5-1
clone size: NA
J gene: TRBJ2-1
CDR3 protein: CASSLQSRSYNEQFF
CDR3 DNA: TGCGCCAGCAGCCTACAGTCCAGATCCTACAATGAGCAGTTCTTC

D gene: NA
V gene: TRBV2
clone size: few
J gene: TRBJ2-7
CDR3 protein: CASTGTLFTYEQYF
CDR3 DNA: TGTGCCAGCACCGGGACATTGTTTACCTACGAGCAGTACTTC

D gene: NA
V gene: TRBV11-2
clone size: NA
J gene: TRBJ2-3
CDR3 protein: CASSGSPRQDRTDTQYF
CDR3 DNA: TGTGCCAGCAGTGGGTCCCCTCGGCAGGATAGAACAGATACGCAGTATTTT

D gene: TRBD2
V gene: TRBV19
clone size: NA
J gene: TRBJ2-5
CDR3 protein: CASSKLAEQETQYF
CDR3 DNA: TGTGCCAGTAGTAAACTAGCGGAGCAAGAGACCCAGTACTTC

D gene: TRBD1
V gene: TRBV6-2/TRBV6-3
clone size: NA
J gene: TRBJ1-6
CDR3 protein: CASSPPDRDSPLHF
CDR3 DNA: TGTGCCAGCAGTCCCCCGGACAGGGATTCACCCCTCCACTTT

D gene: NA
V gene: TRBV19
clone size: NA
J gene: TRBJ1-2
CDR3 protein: CASRSTNPMDGYTF
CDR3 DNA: TGTGCCAGTCGTTCTACCAACCCGATGGATGGCTACACCTTC

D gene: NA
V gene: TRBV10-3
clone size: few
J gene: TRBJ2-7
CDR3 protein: CAISEGQSYEQYF
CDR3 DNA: TGTGCCATCAGTGAGGGGCAATCCTACGAGCAGTACTTC

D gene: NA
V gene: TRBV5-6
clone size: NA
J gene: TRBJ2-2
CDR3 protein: CASSQIAGELFF
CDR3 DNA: TGTGCCAGCAGCCAAATCGCCGGGGAGCTGTTTTTT

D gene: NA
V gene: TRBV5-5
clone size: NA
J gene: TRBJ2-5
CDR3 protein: CASSLWLVGAKQETQYF
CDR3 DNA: TGTGCCAGCAGCTTGTGGTTGGTGGGGGCGAAGCAAGAGACCCAGTACTTC

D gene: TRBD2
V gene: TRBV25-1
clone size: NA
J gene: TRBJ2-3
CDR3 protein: CASSESRAGVVADTQYF
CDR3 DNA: TGTGCCAGCAGTGAAAGTCGAGCGGGAGTGGTAGCAGATACGCAGTATTTT

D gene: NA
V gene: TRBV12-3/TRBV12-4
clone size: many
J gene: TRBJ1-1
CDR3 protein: CASSFRGMNTEAFF
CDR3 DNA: TGTGCCAGCAGCTTCCGGGGAATGAACACTGAAGCTTTCTTT

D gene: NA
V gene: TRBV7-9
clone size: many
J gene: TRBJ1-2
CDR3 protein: CASSLENYGYTF
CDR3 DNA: TGTGCCAGCAGTCTGGAAAACTATGGCTACACCTTC

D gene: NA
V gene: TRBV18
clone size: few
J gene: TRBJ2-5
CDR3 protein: CASSPPFYQETQYF
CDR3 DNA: TGTGCCAGCTCACCACCTTTCTACCAAGAGACCCAGTACTTC

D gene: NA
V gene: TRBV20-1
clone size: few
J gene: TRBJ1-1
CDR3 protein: CSARGGSEAFF
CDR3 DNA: TGCAGTGCTAGAGGGGGGTCAGAAGCTTTCTTT

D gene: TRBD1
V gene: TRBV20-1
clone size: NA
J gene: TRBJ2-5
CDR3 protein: CSARDPKDRGPLETQYF
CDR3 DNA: TGCAGTGCTAGAGATCCTAAGGACAGGGGGCCCCTAGAGACCCAGTACTTC

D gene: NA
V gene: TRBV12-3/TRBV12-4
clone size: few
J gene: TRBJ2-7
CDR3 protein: CASSGGGAVYEQYF
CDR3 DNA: TGTGCCAGCAGCGGAGGGGGGGCCGTCTACGAGCAGTACTTC

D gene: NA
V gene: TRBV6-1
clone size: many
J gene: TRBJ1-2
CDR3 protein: CASSEGGRGYTF
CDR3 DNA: TGTGCCAGCAGTGAAGGGGGCAGGGGCTACACCTTC

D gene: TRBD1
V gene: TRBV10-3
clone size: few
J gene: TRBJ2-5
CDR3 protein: CAIRTGGRQTQYF
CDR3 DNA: TGTGCCATCAGGACAGGGGGCAGGCAGACCCAGTACTTC